The following is a T cell receptor (beta chain) sequence with its context. These data belong to a study of T cell responses to AZD1222 COVID-19 vaccine. Repertoires were generated with immunoSEQ multiplex PCR, while TCRdb's copy carries only in-frame clones and drops some. Here the sample spans 90,000 to 120,000 clones, about 90% being singletons. Germline CDR1 and CDR2: SGHKS and YYEKEE (reference sequence). Trimming removed 1 base at V and 0 bases at J, with 11 bases between. The CDR3 has 16 amino acids. This sample comprised peripheral blood, obtained on day 0 of AZD1222 vaccination. The gene calls are TRBV5-5 and TRBJ1-3; D might be TRBD1 (5 bases). This TCR was recovered from an adult in good health. CDR3 sequence: CASSLQGLISGNTIYF. The CDR3 bases are TGTGCCAGCAGCTTGCAGGGCCTGATCTCTGGAAACACCATATATTTT. The entire variable domain, with the rest obtained from reference TRBV5-5 and TRBJ1-3, is as follows: DAGVTQSPTHLIKTRGQQVTLRCSPISGHKSVSWYQQVLGQGPQFIFQYYEKEERGRGNFPDRFSARQFPNYSSELNVNALLLGDSALYLCASSLQGLISGNTIYFGEGSWLTVV.